The 9 T cell receptor beta chains below all came from one sample that was sequenced in a study of blood T cell repertoires in COVID-19. The assay was immunoSEQ multiplex PCR, and TCRdb's table has in-frame clones only and misses some. The table has 65,000 to 90,000 clones, approximately 89% seen once. The specimen was peripheral blood. The receptors derive from a woman of 80 years or more with acute or convalescent COVID-19.

The chain couples TRBV7-2 to TRBJ2-6, with a weak D call TRBD2 (5 bases). This CDR3 comprises 17 residues. V lost 2 bases and J 0 bases, leaving 11 bases between the germline ends. CDR1 is SGHTA, CDR2 FQGNSA, per germline. The CDR3 is CASSLKAVISGANVLTF. Written as DNA, the CDR3 is TGTGCCAGCAGCTTAAAAGCGGTCATCTCTGGGGCCAACGTCCTGACTTTC.

This sequence joins TRBV19 and TRBJ2-7; 8 nucleotides agree with TRBD2. V shed 4 bases, J shed 6 bases, and the junction held 11 bases outside the gene matches. Germline lookup yields CDR1 LNHDA and CDR2 SQIVND (reference sequence). This CDR3 region has 15 residues. CDR3 amino acids: CASSKTSGRPFEQYF. DNA of the CDR3: TGTGCCAGTAGTAAAACTAGCGGCCGCCCTTTCGAGCAGTACTTC.

V gene TRBV11-2 combines with J gene TRBJ1-1; weak D call: TRBD1 (5 bases). This CDR3 region has 13 residues. Between the trimmed V and J ends, which lost 5 bases and 0 bases, there was a span of 7 bases. Per the germline V gene, CDR1 is SGHAT and CDR2 is FQNNGV. In nucleotides, the CDR3 is TGTGCCAGCAGCCGGGACTTGAACACTGAAGCTTTCTTT. It translates to CASSRDLNTEAFF. Based on the CDR3 plus reference TRBV11-2 and TRBJ1-1, the full variable domain is EAGVAQSPRYKIIEKRQSVAFWCNPISGHATLYWYQQILGQGPKLLIQFQNNGVVDDSQLPKDRFSAERLKGVDSTLKIQPAKLEDSAVYLCASSRDLNTEAFFGQGTRLTVV.

Only a few counts were recorded for this clone. The chain recombines TRBV10-1 with TRBJ1-2; D is possibly TRBD1 (5 bases). This CDR3 comprises 15 residues. Deletions cut 9 bases from V and 1 base from J, with 18 bases between. Germline V gene sequence: CDR1 WNHNN, CDR2 SYGVQD (reference sequence). In nucleotides, the CDR3 is TGCGCCAGAGAGTGCGGGGACGGACGTAACTATGGCTACACCTTC. Its protein is CARECGDGRNYGYTF.

The chain joins TRBV4-2 to TRBJ1-4, with 7 bases identical to TRBD1. The V segment lost 1 base and the J segment 3 bases; nucleotides outside the gene matches: 8. Germline values: CDR1 LGHNA, CDR2 YNFKEQ. The length of the CDR3 is 17 residues. CDR3 DNA sequence: TGTGCCAGCAGCCAAGCGCGGAGGGGGCTGGCTAATGAAAAACTGTTTTTT. It codes for CASSQARRGLANEKLFF.

The rearrangement links TRBV18 to TRBJ1-1; 11 bases fit TRBD1. There are 17 residues in the CDR3. The germline V gene encodes CDR1 KGHSH and CDR2 LQKENI. Trimming removed 3 bases from V and 0 bases from J; junction bases left unmatched: 6. For the CDR3, the DNA is TGTGCCAGCTCACCCCTCGGGACAGGGGGATTGAACACTGAAGCTTTCTTT. Residues: CASSPLGTGGLNTEAFF.

This clone was observed a single time. The genes are TRBV4-2 and TRBJ1-3; D may be TRBD1 (6 bases). The CDR3 has 16 residues. From germline, CDR1 is LGHNA and CDR2 YNFKEQ. Trimming took off 1 base at V and 3 bases at J, with 13 bases between the two ends. This chain's CDR3 is CASSQVSGAGGNTIYF. CDR3 nucleotide sequence: TGTGCCAGCAGCCAAGTATCAGGGGCGGGTGGAAACACCATATATTTT.

This rearrangement joins TRBV3-1 (or the pseudogene TRBV3-2) to TRBJ1-3; D uncertain. CDR1 LGHDT and CDR2 YNNKEL come from the germline V gene (reference sequence). CDR3 size: 15 residues. Trimming took 1 base from V and 9 from J, leaving 16 bases between them. This CDR3 is CASSQGSSGESTIYF. The CDR3 DNA sequence: TGTGCCAGCAGCCAAGGGTCGAGCGGGGAGTCCACCATATATTTT.

Points on this clone: The junction departs from the called germline gene at one end, perhaps through a read error. The chain couples TRBV7-7 to TRBJ2-4, with 12 bases lining up with TRBD2. The CDR3 totals 11 residues. Germline V gene data show CDR1 as SSHAT and CDR2 as FNYEAQ (reference sequence). In DNA form, the CDR3 reads TGTGCTAGCAGCCGCTTGACTAGCGGGAGCTTC. Amino acid sequence: CASSRLTSGSF.